Detailed here is one T cell receptor beta chain. The CDR3 contains 15 residues. The germline V gene has CDR1 SGHVS and CDR2 FQNEAQ. V shed 1 base, J shed 5 bases, and the junction held 4 bases outside the gene matches. Sample time point: pre-treatment baseline. One draw preceded checkpoint blockade; another followed its first cycle at week 3. At 12 weeks after first infusion, RECIST 1.1 defined response for most patients. The data were taken from a study of blood T cell dynamics during melanoma immunotherapy. Study at large: First-line therapy was either pembrolizumab or nivolumab with ipilimumab for metastatic melanoma.

Each bulk PBMC sample had about 350 ng DNA loaded. Profiled with immunoSEQ multiplex PCR; TCRdb holds only in-frame clones, not every one. The table records 9,000 to 10,000 clones, about 87% of them present only once. Sequencing used blood, obtained from a patient treated with checkpoint blockade. This receptor was obtained from a human donor with melanoma. The V call is TRBV7-8, the J call TRBJ2-5; 10 bases fit TRBD1. CDR3 protein: CASSLVTGGLETQYF. The CDR3 coding sequence is TGTGCCAGCAGCTTAGTGACAGGGGGCTTGGAGACCCAGTACTTC.